The text below deals with one T cell receptor (beta chain). The antigen is not known. The data stem from a study of prognosis after radiotherapy for stage I lung cancer. Study background: Fourteen cases involved newly diagnosed primary stage I lung tumors, and 4 to 6 involved oligometastatic NSCLC subsequent to surgical resection of the primary tumor. Study results and caveats: Reportedly, patients with and without metastases differed in TRBV and TRBJ gene usage. Patients who went on to get distant metastases had lower Shannon entropy after stereotactic body radiation therapy.

Genomic DNA provided the template from which TCR beta CDR3 was amplified by two-round multiplex PCR. Gene-specific primers for each TRBV and TRBJ gene drove first-round PCR. Each CDR3 protein gets one entry after TCRdb re-called the multiplex PCR reads with MiXCR. The sample has about 27,000 distinct CDR3 sequences; 46% are singletons. The CDR3 is 15 residues long. Trimming stripped 4 bases from V and 6 bases from J, with 15 bases between. Looked up from germline, CDR1 is MNHEY and CDR2 is SVGAGI. The sample in question was PBMCs, obtained before or after stereotactic body radiation therapy (not recorded which). This TCR was recovered from a donor over 45 with non-small cell lung cancer. The chain employs TRBV6-5 and TRBJ2-2; D may match TRBD1 or TRBD2 (5 bases each). The CDR3 is CASSSLGRGPGELFF. In DNA form, the CDR3 reads TGTGCCAGCAGTTCCTTGGGGCGAGGGCCCGGGGAGCTGTTTTTT.